The 30 T cell receptor beta chains listed next were all sequenced from one sample in a study of T cell repertoires in cytomegalovirus infection. Each CDR3 protein is one row after TCRdb ran MiXCR on the reads. The table lists 150,000 to 200,000 distinct CDR3 sequences, approximately 30% of them singletons, with 30% to 35% in the top ten. The sample taken for sequencing was PBMCs. The receptors here all came from a human donor in good health (CMV status not recorded). Some clones in this sample may be carry-over from other donors' samples.

The chain uses TRBV20-1 and TRBJ2-5; D gene ambiguous. This CDR3 contains 11 residues. V gave up 1 base and J gave up 5 bases, with 5 bases separating them. In germline, CDR1 is DFQATT, CDR2 SNEGSKA (reference sequence). Here the CDR3 reads CSARGKETQYF. CDR3 bases: TGCAGTGCTAGAGGGAAGGAGACCCAGTACTTC.

The chain combines TRBV5-1 with TRBJ2-3; 8 bases are a match to TRBD2. CDR3 length: 15 amino acids. Germline V gives CDR1 SGHRS, CDR2 YFSETQ. With V trimmed by 0 bases and J by 5 bases, 5 bases remained unmatched. The CDR3 nucleotides read TGCGCCAGCAGCTTGGAGGCCGGGGGGGGAGATACGCAGTATTTT. Its protein is CASSLEAGGGDTQYF. The full variable domain, rest sourced from reference TRBV5-1 and TRBJ2-3, is KAGVTQTPRYLIKTRGQQVTLSCSPISGHRSVSWYQQTPGQGLQFLFEYFSETQRNKGNFPGRFSGRQFSNSRSEMNVSTLELGDSALYLCASSLEAGGGDTQYFGPGTRLTVL.

This clonotype was counted only a few times. This chain links TRBV2 with TRBJ2-6; 7 nucleotides agree with TRBD1. The CDR3 sequence is 16 residues long. CDR1 and CDR2 from the germline V gene are SNHLY and FYNNEI. The J segment lost 7 bases and the V segment lost 5 bases, leaving 11 bases of the junction unmatched. CDR3 loop: CASSREGAGNANVLTF. The CDR3 nucleotides read TGTGCCAGCAGTCGTGAGGGGGCAGGGAACGCCAACGTCCTGACTTTC.

The sample holds many counts of this clonotype. The rearrangement uses TRBV11-3 and TRBJ1-1, with D maybe TRBD1 (5 bases). CDR3 length: 13 amino acids. Trimming cost V 5 bases and J 7 bases, with 14 bases left between them. CDR1 SGHNT and CDR2 YENEEA come from the germline V gene. The CDR3 loop reads CASSLSRDGEAFF. CDR3 nucleotide sequence: TGTGCCAGCAGCCTCAGCCGGGACGGTGAAGCTTTCTTT.

This clonotype was found a few times. The chain recombines TRBV5-4 with TRBJ2-3, with D possibly TRBD2 on 5 matching bases. The V end was cut by 0 bases, the J end by 2 bases, with 13 bases between. CDR3 length: 16 amino acids. Germline lookup yields CDR1 SGHNT and CDR2 YYREEE (reference sequence). The CDR3 nucleotides read TGTGCCAGCAGCTTGGCCGAGGGTTCTATCACAGATACGCAGTATTTT. This codes for CASSLAEGSITDTQYF.

The chain couples TRBV6-2 or TRBV6-3 to TRBJ2-1; 10 bases line up with TRBD1. Germline lookup yields CDR1 MNHEY and CDR2 SVGEGT. The CDR3 contains 17 residues. V shed 2 bases and J 7 bases; nucleotides not matched to a gene: 11. CDR3 DNA sequence: TGTGCCAGCAGTTACCCGTCCCGGACAGGGGGAGGAAATGAGCAGTTCTTC. Amino acid sequence: CASSYPSRTGGGNEQFF.

The rearrangement uses TRBV10-3 and TRBJ1-1; D remains unclear. Between the trimmed V and J ends, which lost 1 base and 1 base, there was a span of 7 bases. Germline V lookup: CDR1 ENHRY, CDR2 SYGVKD. CDR3 length: 14 amino acids. Written as DNA, the CDR3 is TGTGCCATCAGTGAGTATCAGGAGAACACTGAAGCTTTCTTT. Translating gives CAISEYQENTEAFF.

The chain has TRBV6-5 and TRBJ1-3; D is perhaps TRBD1 (6 bases). Per germline, CDR1 MNHEY and CDR2 SVGAGI. This CDR3 is built from 15 residues. Deletions cut 6 bases from V and 3 bases from J, with 15 bases between. The CDR3 spells CASSLGRGGGNTIYF. The CDR3, as DNA: TGTGCCAGCAGCCTCGGGAGGGGGGGTGGAAACACCATATATTTT.

The J gene is TRBJ1-4, the V gene TRBV9; D uncertain. CDR3 size: 15 residues. V was cut by 4 bases and J by 3 bases, with 13 bases left in between. Germline V gene sequence: CDR1 SGDLS, CDR2 YYNGEE. CDR3 region: CASSTTPGSNEKLFF. As DNA, the CDR3 is TGTGCCAGCAGCACAACCCCGGGCTCTAATGAAAAACTGTTTTTT.

This clonotype has ten or more counts. The chain recombines TRBV11-2 with TRBJ2-7; D gene ambiguous. Per germline, CDR1 SGHAT and CDR2 FQNNGV. V was pared by 2 bases and J by 6 bases, with 17 bases between. The CDR3 is made up of 15 amino acids. CDR3 protein: CASSLWSDALREQYF. The CDR3 nucleotides read TGTGCCAGCAGCTTATGGTCGGACGCTTTACGCGAGCAGTACTTC.

This sequence joins TRBV20-1 and TRBJ2-7; 10 nucleotides line up with TRBD2. After removal of 6 bases from V and 3 bases from J, the junction contained 11 bases not matched to a gene. The CDR3 is 15 amino acids. CDR1 DFQATT and CDR2 SNEGSKA come from the germline V gene (reference sequence). The CDR3 is CSADSTSGAIYEQYF. CDR3 sequence (DNA): TGCAGTGCCGACTCAACTAGCGGGGCAATCTACGAGCAGTACTTC.

The chain couples TRBV30 to TRBJ1-2, with TRBD1 matching over 8 bases. After removal of 3 bases from V and 8 bases from J, the junction contained 14 bases not matched to a gene. The CDR3 has 15 amino acids. The germline CDR1 and CDR2 sequences are GTSNPN and SVGIG (reference sequence). The CDR3 region is CAWSPFGQGLGGYTF. DNA for the CDR3: TGTGCCTGGAGCCCTTTCGGACAGGGCCTAGGGGGCTACACCTTC.

V and J are TRBV6-2 or TRBV6-3 and TRBJ2-3; TRBD2 matches at 10 bases. Germline V gene lookup returns CDR1 MNHEY and CDR2 SVGEGT. The CDR3 runs 16 residues. After removal of 10 bases from V and 0 bases from J, the junction contained 10 bases not matched to a gene. CDR3 sequence (DNA): TGTGCCACCGGTCTAGCGGGGGCCCCTAGCACAGATACGCAGTATTTT. The encoded protein is CATGLAGAPSTDTQYF.

This clonotype showed up just a few times. V gene TRBV25-1 combines with J gene TRBJ2-1; D perhaps matches TRBD2 (6 bases). Per the germline V gene, CDR1 is MGHDK and CDR2 is SYGVNS. The CDR3 loop spans 16 amino acids. Trimming stripped 5 bases from V and 8 bases from J, with 22 bases between. Written as DNA, the CDR3 is TGTGCCAGCAGTTTTGGACCGCTCGCGGGGTTGGATGAGCAGTTCTTC. Protein: CASSFGPLAGLDEQFF. Using reference TRBV25-1 and TRBJ2-1 for the parts outside the CDR3, the full variable domain is EADIYQTPRYLVIGTGKKITLECSQTMGHDKMYWYQQDPGMELHLIHYSYGVNSTEKGDLSSESTVSRIRTEHFPLTLESARPSHTSQYLCASSFGPLAGLDEQFFGPGTRLTVL.

The chain uses TRBV19 and TRBJ1-5; possibly TRBD1 for D (5 bases). Germline CDR1 and CDR2: LNHDA and SQIVND (reference sequence). Deletions cut 3 bases from V and 5 bases from J, with 17 bases between. The CDR3 loop spans 16 amino acids. This chain's CDR3 is CASSMGLTHGYQPQHF. The CDR3 DNA reads TGTGCCAGTAGTATGGGGCTTACCCATGGATATCAGCCCCAGCATTTT.

This clonotype turned up a few times. The chain joins TRBV7-3 to TRBJ2-1; the D is unclear. The germline CDR1 and CDR2 sequences are SGHTA and FQGTGA. The V end lost 4 bases, the J end lost 4 bases, and 11 bases lay between the germline ends. This CDR3 has 14 amino acids. CDR3 nucleotide sequence: TGTGCCAGCAGCTCCCCTGGCCCGTACAATGAGCAGTTCTTC. Translated, it gives CASSSPGPYNEQFF. The full variable domain, rest sourced from reference TRBV7-3 and TRBJ2-1, is GAGVSQTPSNKVTEKGKYVELRCDPISGHTALYWYRQSLGQGPEFLIYFQGTGAADDSGLPNDRFFAVRPEGSVSTLKIQRTERGDSAVYLCASSSPGPYNEQFFGPGTRLTVL.

The chain combines TRBV4-3 with TRBJ1-1; the D gene is possibly TRBD1 (5 bases). Trimming pared 0 bases from V and 7 bases from J, leaving 9 bases between. The CDR3 loop spans 13 amino acids. Germline V gene lookup returns CDR1 LGHNA and CDR2 YSLEER. This CDR3 is CASSQDRGDEAFF. CDR3 bases: TGCGCCAGCAGCCAAGATCGAGGGGATGAAGCTTTCTTT.

The CDR3 nucleotides read TGTGCCAGCAGCTATAACGGGGGGACCCAAGAGACCCAGTACTTC. Protein: CASSYNGGTQETQYF. The chain employs TRBV7-2 and TRBJ2-5; 7 bases fit TRBD2. This CDR3 contains 15 residues. Germline V gene sequence: CDR1 SGHTA, CDR2 FQGNSA. V dropped 4 bases and J dropped 1; count of bases not matched to a gene: 6.

The rearrangement links TRBV7-2 to TRBJ1-3; D possibly corresponds to TRBD1 (5 bases). The CDR3 runs 15 residues. V gave up 5 bases and J gave up 5 bases, with 16 bases separating them. The germline V gene encodes CDR1 SGHTA and CDR2 FQGNSA. CDR3 protein: CASSGAGFLRNTIYF. The DNA for the CDR3 is TGTGCCAGCAGCGGGGCCGGGTTCCTCCGAAACACCATATATTTT.

The J gene is TRBJ2-2, the V gene TRBV7-2; 9 nucleotides align to TRBD2. The CDR3 sequence is 18 residues long. The germline V gene has CDR1 SGHTA and CDR2 FQGNSA. V lost 1 base to trimming and J lost 1 base; unmatched junction nucleotides: 7. CDR3 sequence reads: CASSLVVAGVGNTGELFF. In DNA form, the CDR3 reads TGTGCCAGCAGCTTAGTGGTAGCGGGGGTAGGGAACACCGGGGAGCTGTTTTTT.

The chain links TRBV7-2 to TRBJ1-5; no clear D gene. The CDR3 loop spans 13 amino acids. Germline assignment: CDR1 SGHTA and CDR2 FQGNSA. Trimming left V 2 bases short and J 4 bases short, with 6 bases between. The CDR3 DNA reads as TGTGCCAGCAGCTTAAACAAGAATCAGCCCCAGCATTTT. Translating gives CASSLNKNQPQHF.

This clonotype appeared a few times. V and J are TRBV25-1 and TRBJ2-3, with D maybe TRBD1 (6 bases). The V end lost 4 bases, the J end lost 2 bases, and 10 bases lay between the germline ends. The CDR3 runs 14 residues. The germline V gene has CDR1 MGHDK and CDR2 SYGVNS. The CDR3 coding sequence is TGTGCCAGCAGTGGCCGGGACAACACAGATACGCAGTATTTT. Translated: CASSGRDNTDTQYF.

The rearrangement uses TRBV10-3 and TRBJ1-5, with 7 positions matching TRBD1. The germline V gene has CDR1 ENHRY and CDR2 SYGVKD. The CDR3 totals 14 residues. The junction had 3 bases not matched to a gene; V was cut back by 6 bases and J by 1 base. The CDR3 reads CAISPTGSNQPQHF. DNA of the CDR3: TGTGCCATCAGCCCGACAGGGAGCAATCAGCCCCAGCATTTT.

This clonotype has just a few counts. This rearrangement joins TRBV12-3 or TRBV12-4 to TRBJ1-2, with D perhaps matching TRBD1 (6 bases). CDR3 length: 14 amino acids. V lost 4 bases and J 3 bases, leaving 12 bases between the germline ends. The chain's CDR3 is CASSSSGTYYGYTF. CDR3 bases: TGTGCCAGCAGTTCCTCCGGGACATACTATGGCTACACCTTC.

A few counts support this clonotype. This sequence joins TRBV4-3 and TRBJ1-1, with 9 bases aligning to TRBD1. J was trimmed by 9 bases and V by 0 bases; bases with no gene match: 8. The germline V gene has CDR1 LGHNA and CDR2 YSLEER. This CDR3 region has 15 residues. CDR3 coding DNA: TGCGCCAGCAGCCAAGAGGACAGGGGTTATTTTCAAGCTTTCTTT. It encodes CASSQEDRGYFQAFF.

This clonotype was seen at least ten times. The V and J genes are TRBV7-2 and TRBJ1-5; D is unclear. The V gene's germline CDR1 is SGHTA and CDR2 FQGNSA. V dropped 3 bases and J dropped 0 bases, with 9 bases sitting between them. The CDR3 runs to 15 residues. The CDR3 sequence: CASSLYFYSNQPQHF. The CDR3 nucleotides are TGTGCCAGCAGCTTGTACTTCTATAGCAATCAGCCCCAGCATTTT.

The rearrangement joins TRBV7-4 to TRBJ1-2, with D possibly matching TRBD1 (6 bases). Germline V gene sequence: CDR1 SGHVT, CDR2 SQSDAQ. The CDR3 totals 15 residues. The ends were cut back, 4 bases at V and 1 base at J, with 13 bases in the middle. The CDR3 DNA is TGTGCCAGCAGCTCCTCCGGGACACTTAACTATGGCTACACCTTC. The encoded protein is CASSSSGTLNYGYTF.

The J gene is TRBJ1-1, the V gene TRBV7-6, with D possibly matching TRBD1 (6 bases). The CDR3 runs to 15 residues. Germline assignment: CDR1 SGHVS and CDR2 FNYEAQ. The ends were cut back, 5 bases at V and 1 base at J, with 14 bases in the middle. The CDR3 loop is CASSPDSIRNTEAFF. The CDR3 nucleotides are TGTGCCAGCAGCCCGGACAGTATTCGGAACACTGAAGCTTTCTTT. Full variable domain (rest looked up from reference TRBV7-6 and TRBJ1-1): GAGVSQSPRYKVTKRGQDVALRCDPISGHVSLYWYRQALGQGPEFLTYFNYEAQQDKSGLPNDRFSAERPEGSISTLTIQRTEQRDSAMYRCASSPDSIRNTEAFFGQGTRLTVV.

The genes are TRBV6-1 and TRBJ2-5; D call uncertain. V was trimmed by 7 bases and J by 1 base, leaving 13 bases between them. This CDR3 has 14 amino acids. In germline, CDR1 is MNHNS, CDR2 SASEGT. CDR3 nucleotides: TGTGCCAGCACCTCAGATGGGGTCCAAGAGACCCAGTACTTC. Encoded protein: CASTSDGVQETQYF.

Many counts were recorded for this clonotype. V usage is TRBV7-9 and J usage is TRBJ1-2, with D possibly being TRBD1 (6 bases). Germline-derived CDR1 and CDR2 are SEHNR and FQNEAQ (reference sequence). The V end was cut by 3 bases, the J end by 5 bases, with 13 bases between. The CDR3 has 14 amino acids. As DNA, the CDR3 is TGTGCCAGCAGCTTGGACGGCAGGGGATATGGCTACACCTTC. Translated, it gives CASSLDGRGYGYTF.